The 10 T cell receptor beta chains in this list originate from one sample, sequenced in a study of vaccination and CD4 T cells after COVID-19. Treatment defined: approximately 9-day PBMC culture with coronavirus spike peptide pools or control peptides (ViraFEST assay). Antigen specificity for these receptors is unknown. With the Oncomine TCR Beta short-read assay, DNA from cultured CD4+ T cells was sequenced. Each CDR3 protein is one row after TCRdb ran MiXCR on the PCR reads. The table lists around 15,000 distinct CDR3 sequences, 55% to 85% of them singletons. The sequenced sample was CD4+ T cells from blood, cultured in vitro. All receptors derive from a human donor who had recovered from COVID-19.

The chain has TRBV6-2 or TRBV6-3 and TRBJ1-5; a weak D match, TRBD1 (5 bases). In germline, CDR1 is MNHEY, CDR2 SVGEGT. V shed 2 bases and J shed 7 bases, with 18 bases lying between them. There are 16 residues in the CDR3. CDR3 residues: CASSYPQGVQAQPQHF. The CDR3 nucleotides are TGTGCCAGCAGTTACCCGCAGGGAGTTCAGGCGCAGCCCCAGCATTTT.

The gene calls are TRBV19 and TRBJ1-5, with TRBD1 matching 7 bases. The CDR3 runs 14 residues. V shed 1 base and J 10 bases; nucleotides not matched to a gene: 7. CDR1 is LNHDA and CDR2 is SQIVND in the germline V gene (reference sequence). The CDR3 reads CASSIGEGGGPQHF. The CDR3 DNA reads as TGTGCCAGTAGTATAGGTGAAGGGGGCGGACCCCAGCATTTT.

Within the sample, this clonotype is large. The chain has TRBV10-3 and TRBJ1-1, with 8 bases fitting TRBD1. V was pared by 6 bases and J by 1 base, with 4 bases of the junction left unmatched. This CDR3 contains 14 residues. Germline CDR1 ENHRY, CDR2 SYGVKD. The CDR3 here is CAIRGQVGNTEAFF. The CDR3 DNA is TGTGCCATCAGGGGACAGGTGGGGAACACTGAAGCTTTCTTT.

The chain joins TRBV6-4 to TRBJ2-7; D is unclear. This CDR3 contains 18 residues. Germline assignment: CDR1 MRHNA and CDR2 SNTAGT. V lost 0 bases, J lost 3 bases, and 21 bases lay in between. CDR3 coding DNA: TGTGCCAGCAGTGACTCGTTCCGCCAGGACCTCTCACTCTACGAGCAGTACTTC. It is translated as CASSDSFRQDLSLYEQYF.

V is TRBV5-4 and J is TRBJ1-6; D is undetermined. V lost 2 bases and J 7 bases, leaving 16 bases between the germline ends. From germline, CDR1 is SGHNT and CDR2 YYREEE (reference sequence). This CDR3 region has 16 residues. CDR3 nucleotides: TGTGCCAGCAGCTTTGGGGTGACCAACCCAAATTCACCCCTCCACTTT. It specifies CASSFGVTNPNSPLHF.

The chain uses TRBV7-9 and TRBJ1-6; no clear D. Trimming took 1 base from V and 6 from J, leaving 4 bases between them. The length of the CDR3 is 13 residues. Germline V gene lookup returns CDR1 SEHNR and CDR2 FQNEAQ (reference sequence). The CDR3 here is CASSLETNSPLHF. The DNA for the CDR3 is TGTGCCAGCAGCTTAGAGACTAATTCACCCCTCCACTTT.

The rearrangement joins TRBV28 to TRBJ1-1; D gene uncertain. The germline V and J ends were trimmed by 2 bases and 5 bases, with 12 bases remaining between them. The CDR3 runs 14 residues. CDR1 is MDHEN and CDR2 is SYDVKM in the germline V gene. DNA for the CDR3: TGTGCCAGCAGTTTAGAAATGAGGTCTACTGAAGCTTTCTTT. Its translation: CASSLEMRSTEAFF. Together with reference TRBV28 and TRBJ1-1, the CDR3 gives the full variable domain: DVKVTQSSRYLVKRTGEKVFLECVQDMDHENMFWYRQDPGLGLRLIYFSYDVKMKEKGDIPEGYSVSREKKERFSLILESASTNQTSMYLCASSLEMRSTEAFFGQGTRLTVV.

The V call is TRBV28, the J call TRBJ1-3, with D possibly TRBD1 on 5 matching bases. V shed 3 bases and J shed 3 bases, with 9 bases lying between them. This CDR3 comprises 14 residues. In germline, CDR1 is MDHEN, CDR2 SYDVKM. CDR3: CASSLFQGGNTIYF. CDR3 in DNA: TGTGCCAGCAGTTTGTTCCAGGGTGGAAACACCATATATTTT. The full variable domain, completed using reference TRBV28 and TRBJ1-3, is DVKVTQSSRYLVKRTGEKVFLECVQDMDHENMFWYRQDPGLGLRLIYFSYDVKMKEKGDIPEGYSVSREKKERFSLILESASTNQTSMYLCASSLFQGGNTIYFGEGSWLTVV.

The rearrangement links TRBV11-2 to TRBJ1-5; perhaps TRBD1 as D (5 bases). Germline-derived CDR1 and CDR2 are SGHAT and FQNNGV. CDR3 size: 15 residues. V lost 1 base to trimming and J lost 6 bases, with 13 bases between them. Here the CDR3 reads CASSLVAGMGQPQHF. In DNA form, the CDR3 reads TGTGCCAGCAGCTTAGTGGCAGGGATGGGTCAGCCCCAGCATTTT.

The V gene is TRBV4-2, the J gene TRBJ1-2, with 7 positions matching TRBD1. CDR3 length: 15 amino acids. Germline-derived CDR1 and CDR2 are LGHNA and YNFKEQ. V lost 0 bases to trimming and J lost 4 bases; unmatched junction nucleotides: 5. As DNA, the CDR3 is TGTGCCAGCAGCCAAGATAACGACAGGGCCTATGGCTACACCTTC. It is translated as CASSQDNDRAYGYTF.